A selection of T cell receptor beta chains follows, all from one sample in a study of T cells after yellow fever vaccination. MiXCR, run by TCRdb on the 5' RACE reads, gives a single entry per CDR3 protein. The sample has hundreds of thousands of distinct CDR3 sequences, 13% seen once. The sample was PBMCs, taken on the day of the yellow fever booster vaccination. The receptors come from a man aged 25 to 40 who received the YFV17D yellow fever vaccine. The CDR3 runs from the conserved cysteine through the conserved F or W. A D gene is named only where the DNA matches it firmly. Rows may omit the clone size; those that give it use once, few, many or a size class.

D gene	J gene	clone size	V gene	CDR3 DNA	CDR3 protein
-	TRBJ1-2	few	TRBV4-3	TGCGCCAGCAGCCCAGGGGTCGGGGACGGCTACACCTTC	CASSPGVGDGYTF
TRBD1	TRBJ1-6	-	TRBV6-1	TGTGCCAGCAGGGTGGACAGGGTGTTCTCACCCCTCCACTTT	CASRVDRVFSPLHF
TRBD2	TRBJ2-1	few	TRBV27	TGTGCCAGCAGTCCCTCTAGCGGGCTGGCCTACAATGAGCAGTTCTTC	CASSPSSGLAYNEQFF
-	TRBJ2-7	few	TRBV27	TGTGCCAGCAGTTTAGGGGGGGGCGCGGCGTCAACCTACGAGCAGTACTTC	CASSLGGGAASTYEQYF
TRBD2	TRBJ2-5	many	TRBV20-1	TGCAGTGCTAGACTTGGGACTAGCGAGACCCAGTACTTC	CSARLGTSETQYF
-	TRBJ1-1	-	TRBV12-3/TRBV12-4	TGTGCCAGCAGTACCTCGTGGGGGAGGACTGAAGCTTTCTTT	CASSTSWGRTEAFF
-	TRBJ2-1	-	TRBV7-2	TGTGCCAGCAGCACCTCTCACAGCTCCTACAATGAGCAGTTCTTC	CASSTSHSSYNEQFF
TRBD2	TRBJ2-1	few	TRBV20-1	TGCAGTGCCGACGCCAGTAGGACTAGCGGGAGTTCTAATGAGCAGTTCTTC	CSADASRTSGSSNEQFF
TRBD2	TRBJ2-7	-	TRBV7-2	TGTGCCAGCAGCTTAGCGGCGGGAGGCGAGCAGTACTTC	CASSLAAGGEQYF
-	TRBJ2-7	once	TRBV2	TGTGCCAGCAGACGAACCTTCTTGGAGTCCTACGAGCAGTACTTC	CASRRTFLESYEQYF
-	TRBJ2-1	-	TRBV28	TGTGCCAGCAGTTATCAAGTATACAATGAGCAGTTCTTC	CASSYQVYNEQFF
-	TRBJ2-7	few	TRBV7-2	TGTGCCAGCAGCCGCGGACTCCAAACATACGAGCAGTACTTC	CASSRGLQTYEQYF
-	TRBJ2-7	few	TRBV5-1	TGCGCCAGCAGCTGGACGGTCGGCCTACCCGCGTACGAGCAGTACTTC	CASSWTVGLPAYEQYF
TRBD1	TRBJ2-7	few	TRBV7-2	TGTGCCAGCAGCTTTCTCGACAGGGCCCACTCCTACGAGCAGTACTTC	CASSFLDRAHSYEQYF
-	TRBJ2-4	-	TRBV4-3	TGCGCCAGCAGCCCCAGTACCAAAAACATTCAGTACTTC	CASSPSTKNIQYF
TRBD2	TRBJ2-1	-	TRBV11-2	TGTGCCAGCAGCTTTGGACTAGCCCCCTACAATGAGCAGTTCTTC	CASSFGLAPYNEQFF
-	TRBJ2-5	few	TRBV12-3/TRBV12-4	TGTGCCAGCAGTTTATATAGGAAGACCCAGTACTTC	CASSLYRKTQYF
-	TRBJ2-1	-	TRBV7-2	TGTGCCAGCACCCCGGGGGCGGGATTTGAGCAGTTCTTC	CASTPGAGFEQFF
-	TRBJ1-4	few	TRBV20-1	TGCAGTGCTAGAGGGGATGAAAAACTGTTTTTT	CSARGDEKLFF
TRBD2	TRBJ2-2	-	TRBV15	TGTGCCACCAATCTAGCGGGAGGGCCCACCGGGGAGCTGTTTTTT	CATNLAGGPTGELFF
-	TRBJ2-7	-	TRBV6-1	TGTGCCAGCAGCCGAACGGTACGCGGGATGGGCTCCTACGAGCAGTACTTC	CASSRTVRGMGSYEQYF
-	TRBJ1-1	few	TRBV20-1	TGCAGTGCTAGAGTGGGATCGAACGACACTGAAGCTTTCTTT	CSARVGSNDTEAFF
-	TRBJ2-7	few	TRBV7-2	TGTGCCAGCAGGTTCACAGCATATTCCTACGAGCAGTACTTC	CASRFTAYSYEQYF
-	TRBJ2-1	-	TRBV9	TGTGCCAGTTGCCCCCGGGACGGAGAGTACAATGAGCAGTTCTTC	CASCPRDGEYNEQFF
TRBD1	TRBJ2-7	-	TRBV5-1	TGCGCCAGTAGAACCGGGACAGGGGATGGCGAGCAGTACTTC	CASRTGTGDGEQYF
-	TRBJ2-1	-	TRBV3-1	TGTGCCAGCAGCCAAGTTGCCCCGAGTGAGCAGTTCTTC	CASSQVAPSEQFF
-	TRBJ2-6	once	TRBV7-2	TGTGCCAGCAGCTACGGACTAACTGGGGCCAACGTCCTGACTTTC	CASSYGLTGANVLTF
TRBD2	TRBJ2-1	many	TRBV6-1	TGTGCCTACGCCGTAGCGGGAGACTACAATGAGCAGTTCTTC	CAYAVAGDYNEQFF
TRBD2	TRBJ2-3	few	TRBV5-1	TGCGCCAGCAGCTTGGGGACTAGCGACACAGATACGCAGTATTTT	CASSLGTSDTDTQYF